The source of this T cell receptor (beta chain) is a study of T cell repertoires in cytomegalovirus infection (dated by TCRdb to about 2019). About the full investigation: Donor HLA type was relevant to the analysis, because carriage of CMV infection together with the matching HLA type was indicated by public TCR beta signatures.

As concerns this clonotype: Its antigen target is currently unknown. There are no base qualities to consult, and no much larger clone falls within one base.

Results the study describes overall, beyond this receptor: In the ex vivo response, HLA-C-restricted CMV-specific TCR beta clonotypes were dominant, and in two of eight donors the single most frequent clonotype came from this HLA-C-restricted group. In both this cohort and an independent roughly 330-donor cohort, the cumulative frequency of public TCR beta family members distinguished carriers of CMV infection plus the relevant HLA type.

The instrument was an Illumina HiSeq 1500. In-frame beta chains were kept once TCRdb had trimmed the public reads at Q25 with fastp and called clones with MiXCR. CDR3 protein duplicates are merged, each entry listing the most common genes and DNA. The sample table lists 490,000 or so distinct CDR3 sequences, over 9% of them with a count of one. The biggest ten clones account for about 10% of the sample. Sequencing was carried out using PBMCs. The receptor was derived from a human donor in good health (CMV status not recorded). Some clones in this sample may be carry-over from other donors' samples.

CDR3 region: CASSSRELGNEQFF. The nucleotides are TGCGCCAGCAGCTCGAGAGAACTAGGTAATGAGCAGTTCTTC. The rearrangement combines TRBV5-1 with TRBJ2-1; TRBD2 could be the D gene, as 5 bases match. V is pared back by 3 bases and J by 7 bases, with 14 bases lying between the germline termini. From cysteine to phenylalanine, the CDR3 is 14 amino acids long. CDR3 DNA only is kept here, 42 bases in frame from base 1. CDR1 and CDR2 were assigned from the germline V gene as SGHRS and YFSETQ.